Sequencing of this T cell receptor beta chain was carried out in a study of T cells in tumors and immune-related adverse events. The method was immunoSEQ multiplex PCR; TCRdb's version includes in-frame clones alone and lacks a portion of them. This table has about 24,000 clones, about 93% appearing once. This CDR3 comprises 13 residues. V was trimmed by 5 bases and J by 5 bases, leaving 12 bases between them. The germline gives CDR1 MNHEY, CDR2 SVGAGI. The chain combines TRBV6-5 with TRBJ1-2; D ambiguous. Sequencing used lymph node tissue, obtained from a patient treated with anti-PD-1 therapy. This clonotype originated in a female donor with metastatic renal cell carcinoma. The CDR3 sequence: CASSSAGVYGYTF. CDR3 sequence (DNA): TGTGCCAGCAGTAGTGCGGGTGTATATGGCTACACCTTC.